A selection of T cell receptor beta chains follows, all from one sample in a study of T cell responses to AZD1222 COVID-19 vaccine. TCRdb's table, derived via immunoSEQ multiplex PCR, lists solely in-frame clones and lacks some. The table has tens of thousands of clones, 88% seen once. Material: peripheral blood, obtained 28 days after the second AZD1222 dose. The receptors derive from an adult who received the AZD1222 COVID-19 vaccine. Each CDR3 is given with its conserved first and last residue. D genes are given only for firm matches. Where a row states a size, it is once, few, many or the class of an expanded clone; other rows omit it.

. TRBJ2-5 TRBV6-2/TRBV6-3 . TGTGCCAGCAGTTGGGGGCCAGAGACCCAGTACTTC CASSWGPETQYF
. TRBJ1-2 TRBV4-1 . TGCGCCAGCAGCCAAGCCCCGGGTATCCCCTCCGATGGCTACACCTTC CASSQAPGIPSDGYTF
. TRBJ1-3 TRBV4-1 . TGCGCCAGCAGCCAAGGGCAGGGGCGAGGAGGAAACACCATATATTTT CASSQGQGRGGNTIYF
. TRBJ1-4 TRBV7-2 . TGTGCCAGCAGCATTTCCTTCAGGTCGGGTGAAAAACTGTTTTTT CASSISFRSGEKLFF
. TRBJ1-2 TRBV7-3 . TGTGCCAGCAGCTTACTGGGGACTGCCACGGGCTACACCTTC CASSLLGTATGYTF
. TRBJ2-7 TRBV28 . TGTGCCAGCAGTTTATCAGGCCCCAGGGGTTGGCAGTACTTC CASSLSGPRGWQYF
TRBD2 TRBJ2-5 TRBV4-1 . TGCGCCAGCAGCCATATTATCGTCACTAGCGGGAGGTCAGAGACCCAGTACTTC CASSHIIVTSGRSETQYF
. TRBJ1-5 TRBV7-9 . TGTGCCAGCAGTTTGGACAGCACTAATCAGCCCCAGCATTTT CASSLDSTNQPQHF
TRBD1 TRBJ2-7 TRBV11-2 once TGTGCCAGCAGCTTGACCGACAGGGGCTCCTACGAGCAGTACTTC CASSLTDRGSYEQYF
TRBD1 TRBJ1-6 TRBV28 once TGTGCCAGCTGGGACAGCCTCTTGGGAGGTAATGAGCCACCCCTCCACTTT CASWDSLLGGNEPPLHF
. TRBJ1-1 TRBV9 once TGTGCCAGCAGCGTATTTCAAAACACTGAAGCTTTCTTT CASSVFQNTEAFF
. TRBJ2-7 TRBV5-1 . TGCGCCAGCAGCTTGGGACTTGGAACCTACGAGCAGTACTTC CASSLGLGTYEQYF
TRBD1 TRBJ1-2 TRBV9 . TGTGCCAGCAGCTTTAACCGGGACAGGGGATATGGCTACACCTTC CASSFNRDRGYGYTF
. TRBJ1-1 TRBV5-4 . TGTGCCAGCAGCTTGGCTGATACCATGAACACTGAAGCTTTCTTT CASSLADTMNTEAFF
. TRBJ1-5 TRBV10-2 . TGCGCCAGCAGTTCTAACACCCGGGAGTATCAGCCCCAGCATTTT CASSSNTREYQPQHF
. TRBJ1-5 TRBV7-2 . TGTGCCAGCAGCTCGCAGGGATTTAATCAGCCCCAGCATTTT CASSSQGFNQPQHF
. TRBJ2-7 TRBV24-1 few TGTGCCACCAGCCCAGACGGGCGCGACGAGCAGTACTTC CATSPDGRDEQYF
TRBD2 TRBJ2-1 TRBV28 . TGTGCCAGCGGAATATTAGCGGGAGGCTACTACAATGAGCAGTTCTTC CASGILAGGYYNEQFF
TRBD1 TRBJ1-2 TRBV6-2/TRBV6-3 . TGTGCCAGCAGTTCCTCCGGACAGGCCGTCTATGGCTACACCTTC CASSSSGQAVYGYTF
TRBD1 TRBJ1-5 TRBV19 . TGTGCCAGTAGCACAACCGGGACAGGCAATCAGCCCCAGCATTTT CASSTTGTGNQPQHF
TRBD1 TRBJ1-1 TRBV19 once TGTGCCAGTAACCTCGGGACAGGGAATTTTCACACTGAAGCTTTCTTT CASNLGTGNFHTEAFF
. TRBJ1-2 TRBV11-1 . TGTGCCAGCAGCCCCGGACCTGGGGCTAACTATGGCTACACCTTC CASSPGPGANYGYTF
. TRBJ1-2 TRBV2 . TGTGCCAGCGCGGAAACTCATGGCTACACCTTC CASAETHGYTF
. TRBJ1-3 TRBV10-3 . TGTGCCATCAGTGAATCAACGGATTCTGGAAACACCATATATTTT CAISESTDSGNTIYF
. TRBJ1-1 TRBV11-3 . TGTGCCAGCAGCTTAGCCGGGTACACTGAAGCTTTCTTT CASSLAGYTEAFF
. TRBJ1-2 TRBV5-6 . TGTGCCAGCAGCTTTGGGGGGCGCAGAGACTATGGCTACACCTTC CASSFGGRRDYGYTF
TRBD1 TRBJ2-7 TRBV7-2 . TGTGCCAGCAGCTTCCGACAGGGGGAAGCCTACGAGCAGTACTTC CASSFRQGEAYEQYF
TRBD1 TRBJ2-6 TRBV28 . TGTGCCAGCAGTTTATGGGCCTCGACAGGGGGTGACTTAGGCTCTGGGGCCAACGTCCTGACTTTC CASSLWASTGGDLGSGANVLTF
TRBD2 TRBJ2-3 TRBV7-2 . TGTGCCAGCAGCTTAGGACGGGGGGGGAGCACAGATACGCAGTATTTT CASSLGRGGSTDTQYF
. TRBJ1-4 TRBV19 . TGTGCCAGTAGTATAGATGGCAGGGCTAGTGAAAAACTGTTTTTT CASSIDGRASEKLFF
. TRBJ2-7 TRBV7-6 . TGTGCCAGCAGCCGCGACTCGAACTACGAGCAGTACTTC CASSRDSNYEQYF
. TRBJ1-2 TRBV9 . TGTGCCAGCAGCGTAGAAACAGGTTCCTATGGCTACACCTTC CASSVETGSYGYTF
TRBD2 TRBJ2-2 TRBV18 . TGTGCCAGCTCAGTTGTTCTAGCGGGGAACACCGGGGAGCTGTTTTTT CASSVVLAGNTGELFF
. TRBJ2-1 TRBV6-1 . TGTGCCAGCAGTGAAGGGGAGTACAATGAGCAGTTCTTC CASSEGEYNEQFF
TRBD1 TRBJ2-7 TRBV5-6 . TGTGCCAGCAGCTCGACAGGGAGAGAGGGTATCGAGCAGTACTTC CASSSTGREGIEQYF
. TRBJ2-3 TRBV30 . TGTGCCTGGGGGCGGGGTCAGCGGGATACGCAGTATTTT CAWGRGQRDTQYF
TRBD1 TRBJ1-2 TRBV7-8 few TGTGCCAGCAGCTTCGGGACAGGGTTTGCTGGCTACACCTTC CASSFGTGFAGYTF
TRBD2 TRBJ2-5 TRBV3-1/TRBV3-2 . TGTGCCAGCAGCCAAGATGTCTGGACTAGCGGACAAGAGACCCAGTACTTC CASSQDVWTSGQETQYF
TRBD1 TRBJ2-2 TRBV9 once TGTGCCAGCAATCCGGACAGGCCGACCGGGGAGCTGTTTTTT CASNPDRPTGELFF
TRBD2 TRBJ2-3 TRBV11-2 . TGTGCCAGCAGCCTTGGACTAGCGGGAGGACGGGGAGATACGCAGTATTTT CASSLGLAGGRGDTQYF
. TRBJ2-7 TRBV11-3 . TGTGCCAGCAGCCCACCATCGAGCTCCTACGAGCAGTACTTC CASSPPSSSYEQYF
. TRBJ1-1 TRBV7-2 . TGTGCCGCGCGGTTGTCGAACACTGAAGCTTTCTTT CAARLSNTEAFF
TRBD1 TRBJ1-2 TRBV7-2 . TGTGCCAGCAGCTTTGATGACAGGGCGGGTGAGGTCTATGGCTACACCTTC CASSFDDRAGEVYGYTF
TRBD2 TRBJ2-3 TRBV6-1 . TGTGCCAGCAGTGAGGGACTAGGAACTGATACGCAGTATTTT CASSEGLGTDTQYF
. TRBJ2-2 TRBV5-5 few TGTGCCAGCAGCTTGGCGAACACCGGGGAGCTGTTTTTT CASSLANTGELFF
TRBD2 TRBJ2-7 TRBV6-5 once TGTGCCAGCCGGGGCGGGAGGGGTTCCTACGAGCAGTACTTC CASRGGRGSYEQYF
. TRBJ2-2 TRBV28 . TGTGCCAGCAGTTTGTTCACAGGGGGGGGCACCGGGGAGCTGTTTTTT CASSLFTGGGTGELFF
. TRBJ1-3 TRBV30 . TGTGCCTGCCCACGGGCCCCTGGAAACACCATATATTTT CACPRAPGNTIYF
TRBD1 TRBJ1-2 TRBV5-6 . TGTGCCAGCAGCCTGCGTGGGACAGGGCTGGGCTACACCTTC CASSLRGTGLGYTF
. TRBJ2-7 TRBV4-1 . TGCGCCAGCAGCCACGTCGGAGGGATCTACGAGCAGTACTTC CASSHVGGIYEQYF
. TRBJ1-6 TRBV19 . TGTGCCAGTAGTATCAGGGGATCACCCCTCCACTTT CASSIRGSPLHF
. TRBJ2-7 TRBV9 . TGTGCCAGCAGCGTAAGCCCCCCGGGGGAGCAGTACTTC CASSVSPPGEQYF
. TRBJ2-7 TRBV7-3 . TGTGCCAGCAGCTTAGAGGATTCCTACGAGCAGTACTTC CASSLEDSYEQYF
. TRBJ2-5 TRBV11-3 . TGTGCCAGCAGCTTAGAAGCACTTAGGGGGCAAGAGACCCAGTACTTC CASSLEALRGQETQYF